This entry lists 5 T cell receptor beta chains sequenced from one sample in a study of blood T cell repertoires in COVID-19. The data were produced by immunoSEQ multiplex PCR, yet TCRdb's version contains in-frame clones alone and is incomplete. The table records about 120,000 clones, roughly three quarters of them present only once. Sequencing used peripheral blood. These receptors all stem from a woman in her 70s with acute or convalescent COVID-19.

The chain is built from TRBV7-6 and TRBJ2-1; D is unclear. CDR3 length: 12 amino acids. V lost 2 bases and J 10 bases, leaving 9 bases between the germline ends. The germline CDR1 and CDR2 sequences are SGHVS and FNYEAQ. The DNA of the CDR3 is TGTGCCAGCAGCTTAAGTGGAGAAGAGCAGTTCTTC. Translating it yields CASSLSGEEQFF.

The rearrangement uses TRBV28 and TRBJ2-7; a weak D match, TRBD1 (6 bases). The V and J ends lost 5 bases and 3 bases respectively, with 14 bases between them. Germline CDR1 MDHEN, CDR2 SYDVKM. The CDR3 contains 14 residues. The CDR3 protein is CASSRWDTIYEQYF. In nucleotides, the CDR3 is TGTGCCAGCAGTAGATGGGACACAATCTACGAGCAGTACTTC.

This clone was seen more than once but under ten times. V usage is TRBV15 and J usage is TRBJ2-3; 14 bases agree with TRBD2. From germline, CDR1 is LNHNV and CDR2 YYDKDF (reference sequence). The CDR3 length is 17 residues. V dropped 4 bases and J dropped 4; count of bases not matched to a gene: 7. The CDR3: CATSILGLAGGADTQYF. For the CDR3, the DNA is TGTGCCACCAGCATCCTCGGACTAGCGGGAGGAGCAGATACGCAGTATTTT.

V and J are TRBV3-1 (or the pseudogene TRBV3-2) and TRBJ2-7; 7 nucleotides agree with TRBD2. CDR1 is LGHDT and CDR2 is YNNKEL in the germline V gene (reference sequence). The junction had 5 bases not matched to a gene; V was cut back by 3 bases and J by 3 bases. The length of the CDR3 is 14 residues. CDR3 amino acids: CASSHRERDYEQYF. CDR3 in DNA: TGTGCCAGCAGCCATCGTGAGCGGGACTACGAGCAGTACTTC.

This chain uses TRBV3-1 (or the pseudogene TRBV3-2) with TRBJ2-3, with TRBD2 identical over 9 bases. Germline lookup yields CDR1 LGHDT and CDR2 YNNKEL (reference sequence). After removal of 7 bases from V and 3 bases from J, the junction contained 8 bases not matched to a gene. The CDR3 is made up of 15 amino acids. CDR3 in amino acids: CASTLAGVGTDTQYF. DNA of the CDR3: TGTGCCAGCACTTTAGCGGGAGTTGGGACAGATACGCAGTATTTT.